A few counts support the clone carrying this TCR beta chain. What it recognizes is unknown. Researchers tagged individual cDNA molecules with unique molecular identifiers. TCRdb re-called the 5' RACE reads through MiXCR, storing one row per CDR3 protein. The data contain roughly 97,000 distinct CDR3 sequences, 11% of them seen just once; the ten biggest clones take up around 4.3%. This sample was taken from a study of early T cells in non-severe SARS-CoV-2 infection. Trimming cost V 4 bases and J 6 bases, with 15 bases left between them. The germline CDR1 and CDR2 sequences are MNHNS and SASEGT. This CDR3 region has 14 residues. Study-wide results and limits: VDJdb matches were skewed toward anti-spike CD8 T cell responses.

The sample was whole blood, taken at baseline. The chain has TRBV6-1 and TRBJ1-2, with D unclear. The sequence came from an adult who was a healthcare worker with PCR-confirmed SARS-CoV-2 infection or an uninfected control (not recorded which). The CDR3: CASSAPAWGNGYTF. The CDR3 DNA sequence: TGTGCCAGCAGTGCCCCGGCGTGGGGAAATGGCTACACCTTC.